Listed below are T cell receptor beta chains from one sample, sequenced in a study of tumor-infiltrating lymphocytes in primary liver carcinoma. TCRdb reprocessed the multiplex PCR reads via MiXCR and lists one record per CDR3 protein. The profile shows approximately 330,000 distinct CDR3 sequences, about 65% of them singletons. What was sequenced was peripheral blood. The source of these receptors is a man aged 35 to 55 with primary liver carcinoma and hepatitis B virus infection. CDR3s include the opening cysteine and the closing phenylalanine or tryptophan. A D gene is named only where the DNA matches it firmly. The size of a clone is reported for some rows only, either as once, few or many, or as a class for expanded clones.

size,J,V,D,length,CDR3,DNA
once,TRBJ2-3,TRBV6-1,NA,15,CASSPGTPMADTQYF,TGTGCCAGCAGCCCCGGGACACCCATGGCAGATACGCAGTATTTT
many,TRBJ2-4,TRBV5-5,NA,16,CASSLELGAVKNIQYF,TGTGCCAGCAGCTTGGAATTAGGGGCGGTAAAAAACATTCAGTACTTC
NA,TRBJ2-3,TRBV11-3,NA,13,CTSSLDDTDTQYF,TGTACCAGCAGCCTGGACGATACAGATACGCAGTATTTT
NA,TRBJ1-5,TRBV5-1,NA,14,CAISLEGLNQPQHF,TGCGCCATCAGCCTGGAGGGGTTGAATCAGCCCCAGCATTTT
NA,TRBJ2-1,TRBV10-2,NA,12,CASTFPPGGQFF,TGCGCCAGCACCTTCCCCCCGGGCGGGCAGTTCTTC
NA,TRBJ2-1,TRBV6-5,NA,15,CASSYSAGAFYEQFF,TGTGCCAGCAGTTACTCGGCTGGAGCCTTCTACGAGCAGTTCTTC
NA,TRBJ2-5,TRBV11-2,NA,15,CARSLVGPEPRTQYF,TGTGCCAGGAGCTTAGTCGGCCCGGAGCCGAGGACCCAGTACTTC
NA,TRBJ1-5,TRBV6-6,NA,15,CASTQRGDSNQAQHF,TGTGCCAGCACGCAGAGGGGGGATAGCAATCAGGCCCAGCATTTT
many,TRBJ2-1,TRBV6-5,NA,14,CASSYSNLNNEQFF,TGTGCCAGCAGTTACTCGAATCTGAACAATGAGCAGTTCTTC
once,TRBJ1-1,TRBV7-9,NA,12,CASSKLNTEAFF,TGTGCCAGCAGCAAACTTAATACTGAAGCTTTCTTT
NA,TRBJ2-1,TRBV2,NA,12,CASSEIWSEQFF,TGTGCCAGCAGTGAGATATGGTCTGAGCAGTTCTTC
NA,TRBJ2-5,TRBV13,NA,14,CASSSRDAQGTQYF,TGTGCCAGCAGCTCGAGGGACGCCCAAGGGACTCAGTACTTC
NA,TRBJ2-4,TRBV5-6,NA,13,CASSVSHRDIQYF,TGTGCCAGCAGCGTGTCCCATAGGGACATTCAGTACTTC
NA,TRBJ2-7,TRBV11-2,NA,16,CASSLAGFLRPTGQYF,TGTGCCAGCAGCTTAGCCGGTTTTCTCCGACCTACGGGGCAGTACTTC
NA,TRBJ1-1,TRBV11-2,NA,14,CAGSYDPLEVEAFF,TGTGCCGGCAGCTACGACCCATTGGAGGTAGAAGCTTTCTTT
NA,TRBJ1-5,TRBV19,NA,12,CASDGFNQPQHF,TGTGCCAGTGACGGTTTCAATCAGCCCCAGCATTTT
NA,TRBJ2-1,TRBV4-1,NA,18,CASSQDGSRAGDHNEQFF,TGCGCCAGCAGCCAAGACGGGTCTCGGGCAGGGGATCACAATGAGCAGTTCTTC
NA,TRBJ2-1,TRBV30,NA,14,CAFRIASSYNEQFF,TGTGCCTTTAGGATTGCCAGCTCCTACAATGAGCAGTTCTTC
NA,TRBJ2-7,TRBV5-1,TRBD1,15,CASSGAPGGAYEQYF,TGCGCCAGCAGCGGGGCCCCAGGGGGCGCGTACGAGCAGTACTTC
NA,TRBJ2-7,TRBV29-1,TRBD1,14,CSVGLTGPRPEQYF,TGCAGCGTTGGACTGACAGGGCCAAGGCCCGAGCAGTACTTC
many,TRBJ1-1,TRBV12-3/TRBV12-4,NA,12,CASSFRGFEAFF,TGTGCCAGCAGTTTCCGGGGGTTTGAAGCTTTCTTT
many,TRBJ1-2,TRBV6-1,TRBD1,13,CAGTSGGRNGYTF,TGTGCCGGAACTTCAGGGGGGAGGAATGGCTACACCTTC
many,TRBJ2-6,TRBV5-4,TRBD1,16,CASSSGQDSGANVLTF,TGTGCCAGCAGCTCGGGACAGGACTCTGGGGCCAACGTCCTGACTTTC
NA,TRBJ2-2,TRBV11-2,NA,17,CASSLRLVGGGTGELLF,NA
NA,TRBJ2-7,TRBV30,NA,14,CVWTLASRSYEQYF,TGTGTCTGGACCCTAGCTAGCAGGAGTTACGAGCAGTACTTC
many,TRBJ2-7,TRBV5-4,TRBD2,14,CASSLAGRGYEQYF,TGTGCCAGCAGCTTGGCCGGGAGGGGGTACGAGCAGTACTTC
NA,TRBJ2-5,TRBV11-2,NA,13,CASRFERLETQYF,TGTGCCAGCAGGTTTGAGAGACTAGAGACCCAGTACTTC
NA,TRBJ2-2,TRBV11-3,TRBD2,13,CASSLELRGEPFF,TGTGCCAGCAGCTTAGAGTTACGGGGGGAGCCGTTTTTC
NA,TRBJ2-7,TRBV11-2,NA,15,CTSSLVQRKFDEQYF,TGTACAAGCAGCTTAGTCCAGCGAAAATTCGACGAGCAGTACTTC
NA,TRBJ2-7,TRBV6-2/TRBV6-3,TRBD2,14,CASRVAGGQDEHYF,TGTGCCAGCAGAGTAGCGGGAGGGCAAGACGAGCACTACTTC
once,TRBJ2-1,TRBV11-3,NA,17,CASSLARGTGGENEQFF,TGTGCCAGCAGCCTCGCGAGGGGGACTGGAGGGGAGAATGAGCAGTTCTTC
few,TRBJ2-3,TRBV11-2,NA,13,CASSFVGGDTQYF,TGTGCCAGCAGCTTCGTAGGGGGGGATACGCAGTATTTT
many,TRBJ1-1,TRBV11-1,NA,13,CASSHGRNTEAFF,TGTGCCAGCAGCCACGGGCGGAACACTGAAGCTTTCTTT
medium-sized,TRBJ2-1,TRBV11-2,NA,13,CASSLVGANEQFF,TGTGCCAGCAGCTTAGTGGGAGCGAATGAGCAGTTCTTC
NA,TRBJ1-5,TRBV6-2/TRBV6-3,NA,14,CASSYQYRNQAQHF,TGTGCCAGCAGTTACCAGTATCGGAATCAGGCCCAGCATTTT
NA,TRBJ2-2,TRBV6-2/TRBV6-3,TRBD1,13,CASSRGQSSELFF,TGTGCCAGCTCGAGGGGGCAGAGCAGCGAGCTGTTTTTT
NA,TRBJ2-1,TRBV6-1,NA,16,CAISEPGAGRIREQFF,TGTGCCATTAGTGAACCCGGGGCCGGGAGAATAAGGGAGCAGTTCTTC
NA,TRBJ2-5,TRBV6-1,NA,16,CASSELQGRHQETQYF,TGTGCCAGCAGTGAACTCCAGGGCAGGCACCAAGAGACCCAGTACTTC
once,TRBJ2-1,TRBV5-1,TRBD2,15,CASSSASGLYNEQFF,TGCGCCAGCAGCTCGGCTAGCGGACTCTACAATGAGCAGTTCTTC
NA,TRBJ2-7,TRBV12-3/TRBV12-4,NA,12,CASSSQRYKQYF,TGTGCCAGCAGTTCACAGCGGTACAAGCAGTACTTC
NA,TRBJ1-1,TRBV11-2,NA,13,CAGQEGFNTEAFF,TGTGCCGGCCAGGAGGGTTTCAACACTGAAGCTTTCTTT
many,TRBJ1-1,TRBV5-1,TRBD1,16,CASSLGTGGAWTEAFF,TGCGCCAGCAGCTTGGGGACAGGGGGCGCATGGACTGAAGCTTTCTTT
NA,TRBJ2-7,TRBV10-3,NA,14,CAIKTLASNREQYF,TGTGCCATCAAGACTCTAGCGTCAAATCGCGAGCAGTACTTC
NA,TRBJ2-3,TRBV24-1,NA,14,CATSDKHGTDTQYF,TGTGCCACCAGTGACAAGCATGGGACAGATACGCAGTATTTT
few,TRBJ1-1,TRBV14,NA,14,CASSPDFRSTEAFF,TGTGCCAGCAGCCCGGACTTTAGGTCCACTGAAGCTTTCTTT
few,TRBJ2-7,TRBV28,NA,14,CASRAGDRRYEQYF,TGTGCCAGCAGGGCAGGTGACAGGCGCTACGAGCAGTACTTC
medium-sized,TRBJ2-3,TRBV11-2,NA,13,CATLSPSTDTQYF,TGTGCCACCCTGTCGCCTAGCACAGATACGCAGTATTTT
NA,TRBJ1-1,TRBV11-2,NA,14,CVNSLNAGRTEAFF,TGTGTCAACAGCTTAAACGCCGGGAGGACTGAAGCTTTCTTT
NA,TRBJ2-3,TRBV10-3,NA,17,CAISESASFVSLDTQYF,TGTGCCATCAGCGAGTCTGCTAGCTTCGTTTCCCTGGATACGCAGTATTTT
many,TRBJ2-7,TRBV4-1,TRBD1,15,CASSQESDRAYEQYF,TGCGCCAGCAGCCAAGAATCGGACAGGGCCTACGAGCAGTACTTC
NA,TRBJ2-7,TRBV30,TRBD1,13,CAWSEGQVYDQYF,TGTGCCTGGAGTGAGGGACAGGTATACGATCAGTACTTC
many,TRBJ2-7,TRBV6-2/TRBV6-3,TRBD2,15,CASSRSASGNYEQYF,TGTGCCAGCAGTCGTTCGGCTAGCGGGAACTACGAGCAGTACTTC
many,TRBJ1-6,TRBV30,NA,15,CAWSDVAQGNSPLHF,TGTGCCTGGAGTGATGTAGCACAGGGTAATTCACCCCTCCACTTT
once,TRBJ1-5,TRBV11-2,NA,15,CASSLSIESHQSQHF,TGTGCCAGCAGCTTAAGTATCGAGAGTCATCAGTCCCAGCATTTT
many,TRBJ2-7,TRBV10-2,TRBD2,16,CASTKRLLAGAEEQYF,TGCGCCAGCACCAAGAGGCTACTAGCGGGAGCGGAGGAGCAGTACTTC
NA,TRBJ2-1,TRBV11-2,TRBD2,16,CTSSLGGLGPNDEQFF,TGTACCAGCAGCCTCGGCGGACTAGGCCCGAATGATGAGCAGTTCTTC
once,TRBJ2-2,TRBV11-2,TRBD2,14,CASGLIGGAGELFF,TGTGCCAGCGGCTTAATTGGGGGGGCCGGGGAGCTGTTTTTT
NA,TRBJ2-1,TRBV5-1,NA,15,CASSLEGVPFDEQFF,TGCGCCAGCAGCTTGGAGGGAGTGCCTTTTGATGAGCAGTTCTTC
NA,TRBJ2-1,TRBV11-3,NA,15,CASNLATPGYNEQFF,TGTGCCAGCAACTTAGCGACCCCCGGTTACAATGAGCAGTTCTTC